This T cell receptor (beta chain) was identified in a study of T cells in Graves' hyperthyroidism and ophthalmopathy. Study-level findings and limits: Blood also contained most expanded thyroid clonotypes above 0.001.

Using RNA transcripts as the source, TCR beta CDR3 regions were amplified. Researchers ran a first-round RT-PCR on the TCR CDR3 using the HTBI primer set. TCRdb reanalysed the multiplex PCR reads using MiXCR and keeps one entry per CDR3 protein. The table records roughly 720,000 distinct CDR3 sequences, roughly a sixth of them present only once. The authors took PBMCs from 10 ml fresh peripheral blood. Germline CDR1 and CDR2: SGHVS and FNYEAQ. Trimming shortened V by 3 bases and J by 4 bases, and 12 bases separated the two germline ends. The CDR3 is 14 amino acids. This clonotype was observed at least ten times. Antigen: not known.

This receptor was identified in a man aged 45-60 years with Graves' hyperthyroidism. The sample taken for sequencing was blood. The J gene is TRBJ2-5, the V gene TRBV7-6; D is ambiguous. DNA for the CDR3: TGTGCCAGCAGCTTTCAGTCCGGTGGAGAGACCCAGTACTTC. It specifies CASSFQSGGETQYF.